This record looks at one T cell receptor beta chain sequence and its context. Its antigen is undetermined. The sample comes from a study of T cell repertoires in cytomegalovirus infection. Across the whole study: Selected CMV epitopes included recently identified HLA-C-restricted ones as well as well-studied HLA-B-restricted ones. In public TCR beta signatures, there were indications of both CMV infection and matching HLA type. General study findings and limits: Identification of carriers of CMV plus the relevant HLA was achieved through cumulative public TCR beta family frequency. It was HLA-C-restricted CMV-specific TCR beta clonotypes that dominated the response ex vivo.

Using its own MiXCR run on the reads, TCRdb lists one record per CDR3 protein. Of about 220,000 distinct CDR3 sequences detected, 38% appear once; the ten largest clones hold 59%. Looked up from germline, CDR1 is SGHAT and CDR2 is FQNNGV. This CDR3 has 14 amino acids. V was pared by 5 bases and J by 0 bases, with 10 bases between. The source material was CD8+ T cells from cultured PBMCs, sampled from culture after CMV antigen stimulation. The source of this sequence is a human donor in good health (CMV status not recorded). Some clones in this sample may be carry-over from other donors' samples. The chain carries TRBV11-2 and TRBJ2-5, with unresolved D. CDR3 sequence: CASSAVRDQETQYF. The CDR3 DNA sequence: TGTGCCAGCAGCGCGGTCCGGGACCAAGAGACCCAGTACTTC. The complete variable domain, with remaining parts taken from reference TRBV11-2 and TRBJ2-5, reads EAGVAQSPRYKIIEKRQSVAFWCNPISGHATLYWYQQILGQGPKLLIQFQNNGVVDDSQLPKDRFSAERLKGVDSTLKIQPAKLEDSAVYLCASSAVRDQETQYFGPGTRLLVL.